This T cell receptor beta chain originates from a study of cytomegalovirus exposure and HLA in healthy donors (dated by TCRdb to between 2016 and 2019). In the study overall: An earlier analysis of some 550 of the donors reported 250 to 300 Gb of sequence data and around 120 million unique TCR beta sequences from about 179 million T cells. The study aimed to test whether cataloging public T cell receptors could reveal signatures of past pathogen exposure. A separate validation cohort of roughly 110 different subjects was used in addition to the approximately 700-subject first cohort. A later genetic analysis used genome-wide SNP genotypes for 398 of the 666 donors, treating that subset as a discovery cohort. The T cell repertoires of around 730 subjects were profiled by immunosequencing and related to cytomegalovirus serostatus. An earlier analysis of 587 of the donors used high-throughput TCR beta sequencing to judge whether each TCR beta V gene segment behaved as functional or pseudogenic. The later analysis used no new phenotypic data to find candidate immune exposures, relying instead on TCR beta sequences and their occurrence across donors. Donor age, sex, ethnicity and CMV serostatus were collected together with the repertoire data. Typing coverage differed by locus: A, B, C, DRB1 and DQB1 were typed in roughly 620-640 donors, DQA1 in 500 to 550, DPA1 in 600 to 610, and DPB1 in 450 to 490. In a later analysis, previously published TCR beta repertoires from 500 to 750 donors were re-analyzed and high-resolution HLA genotyping was added so that TCR occurrence patterns could be studied. Of the roughly 400 genotyped donors, about 80% fell in the genetic ancestry cluster associated with self-reported Caucasian donors. HLA typing included class I and class II loci at four-digit resolution. An early release that covered 640 HLA-typed donors contained around 330 gigabases of sequencing data and around 85 million unique TCR sequences. High-throughput TCR immunosequencing, statistical association of individual TCRs with disease status, and machine learning were combined to predict cytomegalovirus infection status. Four or five DR-DQ haplotypes were handled as single units for association and clustering, since linkage in the cohort was strong. All discovery cohort repertoires had been generated on a single sequencing platform. Across 300 to 500 genotyped donors of the cohort, an average of about 250,000 unique TCR beta nucleotide sequences per donor were sequenced, and roughly 20% of those sequences were non-productive.

Here V drops 5 bases and J drops 9 bases, and the junction holds 9 bases not matched to any gene. The CDR3 covers 15 residues, taking in both the cysteine and the phenylalanine. Only the CDR3 region is kept as DNA, spanning 45 bases read in frame from base 1. CDR1 MNHNS and CDR2 SASEGT are derived from the germline V gene. As regards this clone: The clone's antigen remains unknown. Qualities for individual bases were not recorded, and no much larger clone is one base off.

In total, around 600 healthy bone marrow donors made up the cohort. All cohort members were sampled while nominally healthy, although unrecorded immune exposures were likely present. The donor tested CMV seropositive, placing the donor among the 289 seropositive members of the cohort. Every donor gave a peripheral blood sample, and the peripheral blood mononuclear cells from that sample were used for TCR beta sequencing. Genomic DNA was extracted from the blood cell samples with the Qiagen DNeasy Blood Extraction Kit. Receptor libraries were prepared by the immunoSEQ multiplex PCR assay. For the multiplex PCR, a mixture combining 60 forward primers for TCR Vbeta segments and 13 reverse primers for TCR Jbeta segments was used. The CDR3 region of rearranged TCR beta genes was amplified from genomic DNA by a multiplex PCR assay. The Illumina HiSeq System was used to sequence the amplified TCR beta libraries as 87-base-pair reads. The paper's processing steps were these. In a later analysis, roughly 80 million unique TCR beta chains were counted across the roughly 610 repertoires, and roughly 10 million of these chains were shared by at least two donors. Raw reads were error-corrected and collapsed into unique sequences by a nearest-neighbor algorithm in which closely related sequences were merged to remove PCR and sequencing errors. To assign V, D and J gene segments, CDR3 sequences were aligned to IMGT reference sequences. Each retained sequence needed at least a six-nucleotide match to both a V gene segment and a J gene segment. Rearrangements were classified as productive when the CDR3 lacked stop codons and remained in frame with V and J, and all other rearrangements were classified as non-productive. CDR3 was defined according to IMGT convention as the region running from the second conserved V-encoded cysteine to the conserved J-encoded phenylalanine. In an earlier analysis of approximately 500 of the donors, sequences lacking an unambiguous match to a single V gene segment were excluded. In an earlier analysis of approximately 590 of the donors, a V segment was called functional when productive rearrangements were above 56.7%, and segregating when the standard deviation between donors exceeded 5%. A statistical classification framework was built to diagnose cytomegalovirus status from the catalog of TCR beta chain sequences. V and J gene assignment, in a later analysis, came from comparing TCR nucleotide sequences with IMGT/GENE-DB human TR gene sequences. The TCRdist pipeline was used in a later analysis to assign CDR3 sequences and most-parsimonious VDJ recombination scenarios. In a later analysis, each TCR beta chain was defined by its CDR3 amino acid sequence together with its V-gene family, and reads lacking a unique V-gene family were excluded. To address suspected cross-contamination and a sequencing artifact, a later analysis removed under 600 highly shared, low-generation-probability nucleotide sequences. In a later analysis, a clonal expansion index was calculated for each public chain from normalized within-repertoire ranks of inferred template counts. In a later analysis, generation probabilities were computed with a VDJ recombination model fitted to out-of-frame rearrangements, and the resulting probabilities were checked against IGoR. A later analysis scored TCR-TCR, TCR-HLA and TCR-CMV co-occurrence with hypergeometric tests, applying a repertoire-size bias correction to TCR pairs. False discovery rates were estimated in a later analysis by permuting HLA or CMV assignments 20 times. In a later analysis, co-occurring TCRs were grouped with DBSCAN, and TCRdist sequence similarity was added when clustering was performed within HLA-allele-positive subsets. Co-occurrence clustering excluded repertoires with fewer than 30,000 or more than 120,000 public chains, plus five with anomalous nucleotide sharing. TCRdb limited this immuneACCESS table to in-frame rearrangements with V and J called. A share of clones is missing; checked studies link under half to unresolved V genes, and the rest is unexplained. The D gene and trimming were derived from the DNA, and the V and J assignments and clone size from that table. Recorded for this sample are over 95,000 clones; 70% to 80% of them occurred a single time. The ten largest clones add up to roughly 4.2% of the sample.

Paper-wide results and their limitations: In a later analysis, the rate of TCR association differed among HLA loci, with DRB1 alleles having the most associated TCRs and HLA-C alleles having the fewest. According to a later genetic analysis, donors in an Asian-associated ancestry cluster had fewer N-insertions in productive TCRs than the approximately 670-donor mean. It was suggested by the authors that the approach could potentially be generalized to other disease states and immunological phenotypes. Because counts were too low, more than 15 rarely observed V segments, including chromosome 9 orphons, were left out of the earlier analysis of 587 of the donors. In vitro tests confirmed that a few of the cytomegalovirus-associated TCR beta chains recognize cytomegalovirus antigens. The classifier was reported to diagnose cytomegalovirus status with high specificity and sensitivity in both the original cohort and the validation cohort. At a false discovery rate of 0.05, a later analysis linked 16,000 or so TCR beta sequences to specific HLA alleles. A further reported finding was that TCR beta sequences accurately predicted the HLA-A and HLA-B alleles for most subjects in the first cohort. Linkage disequilibrium might explain the correlated functional status among segregating V segments, but an unknown experimental factor could not be excluded. In a later analysis, HLA-associated TCR beta chains showed more clonal expansion and lower generation probabilities than non-associated chains that were equally common. Most TCR sequences were observed very rarely across donors, whereas some public TCRs were present in many individuals. An earlier analysis of approximately 530 of the donors showed that most TCR beta V segments appeared in productive rearrangements either about 87% or about 30% of the time, which broadly matched IMGT annotations. A later genetic analysis associated a missense DCLRE1C variant with V-gene and J-gene trimming of TCR beta chains, and an independent cohort replicated the association. The sequencing pipeline was judged likely to have produced a cluster of highly shared sequence variants as a technical artifact. In a later analysis, most CMV-associated TCR beta chains were found to appear HLA-restricted, with HLA associations seemingly driven largely by CMV exposure. Sequencing depth was assumed to be roughly uniform across donors in the presence/absence analyses, though that assumption may not hold. Assigning TCR associations to individual alleles was difficult when HLA alleles, especially DR and DQ, strongly co-occurred. HLA typing was unavailable for some donors at each locus, so association tests used only the typed subset. A later analysis reported that several top co-occurrence clusters appeared linked to parvovirus B19, influenza, CMV and Epstein-Barr virus. Only TCR beta chains were sequenced in this cohort, and the absence of alpha or paired-chain data limited detectable features. For the cohort, immune exposure information was limited to CMV serostatus. The study gave a list of 150 to 200 TCR beta chains associated with cytomegalovirus. Because the 87-base-pair reads could not distinguish some IMGT-functional V segments, including TRBV6-2 and TRBV6-3, those segments were excluded.

The sequence links TRBV6-1 to TRBJ2-1; 11 junctional bases match TRBD2. This clonotype originated in a woman aged 40-49 years in good health and CMV-seropositive. The specimen was PBMCs. The nucleotide sequence is given as TGTGCCAGCAGTTTACTAGCGGGAGTACAAAGTGAGCAGTTCTTC. Its protein reads: CASSLLAGVQSEQFF.